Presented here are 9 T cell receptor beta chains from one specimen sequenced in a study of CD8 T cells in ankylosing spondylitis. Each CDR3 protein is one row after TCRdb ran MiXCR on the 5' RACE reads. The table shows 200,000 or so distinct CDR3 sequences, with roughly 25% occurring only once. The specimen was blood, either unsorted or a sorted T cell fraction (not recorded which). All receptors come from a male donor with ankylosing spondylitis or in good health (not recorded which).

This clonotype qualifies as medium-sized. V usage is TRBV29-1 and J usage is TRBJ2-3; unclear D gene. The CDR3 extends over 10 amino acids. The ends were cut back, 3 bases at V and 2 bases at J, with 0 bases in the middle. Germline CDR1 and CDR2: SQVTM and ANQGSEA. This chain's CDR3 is CSVDTDTQYF. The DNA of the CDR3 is TGCAGCGTTGACACAGATACGCAGTATTTT.

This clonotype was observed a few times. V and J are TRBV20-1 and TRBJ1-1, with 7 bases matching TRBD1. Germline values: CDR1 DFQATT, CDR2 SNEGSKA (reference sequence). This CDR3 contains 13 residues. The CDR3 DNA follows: TGCAGGGCGAGGGACAGAAGGAACACTGAAGCTTTCTTT. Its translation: CRARDRRNTEAFF.

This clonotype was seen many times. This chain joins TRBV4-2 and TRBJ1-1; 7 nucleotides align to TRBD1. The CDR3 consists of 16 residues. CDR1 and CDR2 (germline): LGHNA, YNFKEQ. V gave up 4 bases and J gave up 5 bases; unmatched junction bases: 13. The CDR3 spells CASSPKTGTVGTEAFF. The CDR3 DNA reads TGTGCCAGCAGCCCGAAGACCGGGACAGTCGGTACTGAAGCTTTCTTT.

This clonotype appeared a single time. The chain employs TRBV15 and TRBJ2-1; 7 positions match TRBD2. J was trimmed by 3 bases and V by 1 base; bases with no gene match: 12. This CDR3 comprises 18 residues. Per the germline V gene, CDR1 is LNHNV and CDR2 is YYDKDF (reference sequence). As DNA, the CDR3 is TGTGCCACCAGCAGAGTCTATGCTAGCGGCAAAGGCTACAATGAGCAGTTCTTC. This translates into CATSRVYASGKGYNEQFF.

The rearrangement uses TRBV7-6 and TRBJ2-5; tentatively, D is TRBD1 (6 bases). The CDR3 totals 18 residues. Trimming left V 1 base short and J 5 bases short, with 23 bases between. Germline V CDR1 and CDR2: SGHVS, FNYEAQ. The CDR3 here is CASSLGKSMTGFWETQYF. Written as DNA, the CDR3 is TGTGCCAGCAGCTTAGGCAAAAGTATGACAGGTTTCTGGGAGACCCAGTACTTC.

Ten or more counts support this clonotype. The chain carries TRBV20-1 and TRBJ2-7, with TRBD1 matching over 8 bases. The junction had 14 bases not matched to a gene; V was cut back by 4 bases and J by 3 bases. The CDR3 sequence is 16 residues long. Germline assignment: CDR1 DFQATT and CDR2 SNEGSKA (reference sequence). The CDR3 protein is CSAIPSDRGRVYEQYF. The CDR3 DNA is TGCAGTGCTATACCTTCCGACAGGGGACGCGTCTACGAGCAGTACTTC.

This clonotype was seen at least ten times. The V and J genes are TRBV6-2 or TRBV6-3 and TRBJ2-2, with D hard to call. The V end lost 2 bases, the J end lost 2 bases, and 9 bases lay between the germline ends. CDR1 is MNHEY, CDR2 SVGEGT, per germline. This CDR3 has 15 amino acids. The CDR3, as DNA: TGTGCCAGCAGTTACGGGCCCCAAAACACCGGGGAGCTGTTTTTT. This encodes CASSYGPQNTGELFF.

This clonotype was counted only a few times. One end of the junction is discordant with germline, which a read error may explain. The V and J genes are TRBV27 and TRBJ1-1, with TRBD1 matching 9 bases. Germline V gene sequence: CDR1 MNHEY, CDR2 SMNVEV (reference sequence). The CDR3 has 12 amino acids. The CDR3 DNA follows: TGTGCCAGCAGTTTAGGAGGGACAGGGCTCAACTTT. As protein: CASSLGGTGLNF.

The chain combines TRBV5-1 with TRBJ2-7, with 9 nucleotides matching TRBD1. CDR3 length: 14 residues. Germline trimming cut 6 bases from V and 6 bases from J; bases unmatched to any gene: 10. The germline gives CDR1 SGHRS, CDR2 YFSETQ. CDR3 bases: TGCGCCAGCACCCGCGGGACAGGGAGGCTCGAGCAGTACTTC. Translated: CASTRGTGRLEQYF.